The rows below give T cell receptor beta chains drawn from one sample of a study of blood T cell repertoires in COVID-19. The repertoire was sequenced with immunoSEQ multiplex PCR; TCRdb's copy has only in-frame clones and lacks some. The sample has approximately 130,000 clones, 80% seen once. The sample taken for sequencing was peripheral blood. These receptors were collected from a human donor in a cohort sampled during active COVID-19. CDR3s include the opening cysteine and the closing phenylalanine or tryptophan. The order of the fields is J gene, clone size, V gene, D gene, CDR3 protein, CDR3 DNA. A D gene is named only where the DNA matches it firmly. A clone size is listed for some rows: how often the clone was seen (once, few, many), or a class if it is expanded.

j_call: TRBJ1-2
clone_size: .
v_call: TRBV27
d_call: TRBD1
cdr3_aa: CASSLLRVGGVGGYTF
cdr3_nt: TGTGCCAGCAGTTTATTAAGAGTAGGGGGCGTCGGGGGCTACACCTTC

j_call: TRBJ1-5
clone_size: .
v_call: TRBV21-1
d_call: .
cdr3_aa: CASSTGGTVDSNQPQHF
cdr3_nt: TGTGCCAGCAGCACGGGAGGCACAGTAGATAGCAATCAGCCCCAGCATTTT

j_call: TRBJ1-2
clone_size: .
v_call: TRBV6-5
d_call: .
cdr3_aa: CASSDSSGYGYTF
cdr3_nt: TGTGCCAGCAGCGACAGTTCCGGCTATGGCTACACCTTC

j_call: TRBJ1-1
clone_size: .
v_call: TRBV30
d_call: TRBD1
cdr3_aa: CAWSAWTGGLNTEAFF
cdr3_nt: TGTGCCTGGAGTGCGTGGACAGGGGGACTTAACACTGAAGCTTTCTTT

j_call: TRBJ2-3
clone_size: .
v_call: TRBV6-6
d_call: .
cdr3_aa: CASSFQGSQYF
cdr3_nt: TGTGCCAGCAGTTTCCAGGGTTCGCAGTATTTT

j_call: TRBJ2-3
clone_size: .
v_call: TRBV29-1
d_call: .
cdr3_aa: CTFFTGALTDTQYF
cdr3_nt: TGCACCTTTTTCACGGGAGCTCTCACAGATACGCAGTATTTT

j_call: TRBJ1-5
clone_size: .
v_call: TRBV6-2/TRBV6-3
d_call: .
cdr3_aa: CASSFKGDSNQPQHF
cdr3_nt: TGTGCCAGCAGTTTTAAGGGAGATAGCAATCAGCCCCAGCATTTT

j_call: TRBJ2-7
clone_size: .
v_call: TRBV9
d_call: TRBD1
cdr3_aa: CASSAGTGGLYEQYF
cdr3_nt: TGTGCCAGCAGCGCAGGGACAGGGGGTTTATACGAGCAGTACTTC

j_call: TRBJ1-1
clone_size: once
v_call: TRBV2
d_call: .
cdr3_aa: CASSVLGSTEAFF
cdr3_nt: TGTGCCAGCAGTGTTCTAGGGAGTACTGAAGCTTTCTTT

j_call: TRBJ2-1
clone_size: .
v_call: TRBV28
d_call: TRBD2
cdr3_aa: CASSRGAGAPYNEQFF
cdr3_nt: TGTGCCAGCAGTCGAGGGGCGGGAGCCCCCTACAATGAGCAGTTCTTC

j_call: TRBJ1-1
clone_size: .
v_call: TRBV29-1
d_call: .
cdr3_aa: CSVLQMGTEAFF
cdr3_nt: TGCAGCGTTTTACAGATGGGCACTGAAGCTTTCTTT

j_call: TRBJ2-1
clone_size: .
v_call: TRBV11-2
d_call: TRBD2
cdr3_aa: CASSPKLAASYNEQFF
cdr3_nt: TGTGCCAGCAGCCCAAAACTAGCGGCGTCCTACAATGAGCAGTTCTTC

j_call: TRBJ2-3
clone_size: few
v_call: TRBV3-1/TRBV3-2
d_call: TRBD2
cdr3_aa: CASSGEQRGIDTQYF
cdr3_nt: TGTGCCAGCAGCGGGGAACAGCGGGGTATAGATACGCAGTATTTT

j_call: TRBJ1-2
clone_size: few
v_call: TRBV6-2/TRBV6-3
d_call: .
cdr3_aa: CASSYLGAGYGYTF
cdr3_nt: TGTGCCAGCAGTTACCTGGGGGCTGGCTATGGCTACACCTTC

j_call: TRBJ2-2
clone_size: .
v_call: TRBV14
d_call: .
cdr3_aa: CASSLRRGQNTGELFF
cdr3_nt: TGTGCCAGCAGCCTACGGAGAGGGCAGAACACCGGGGAGCTGTTTTTT

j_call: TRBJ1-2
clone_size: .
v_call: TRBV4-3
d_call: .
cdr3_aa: CASSQGVGGYGYTF
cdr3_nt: TGCGCCAGCAGCCAAGGGGTGGGGGGCTATGGCTACACCTTC

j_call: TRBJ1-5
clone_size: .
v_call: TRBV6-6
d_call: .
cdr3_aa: CASSLDRGEQPQHF
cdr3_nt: TGTGCCAGCAGCCTAGATAGGGGCGAGCAGCCCCAGCATTTT

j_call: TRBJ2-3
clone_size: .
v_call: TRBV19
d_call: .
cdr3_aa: CASSPGSKDTQYF
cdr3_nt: TGTGCCAGTAGCCCCGGGTCCAAAGATACGCAGTATTTT

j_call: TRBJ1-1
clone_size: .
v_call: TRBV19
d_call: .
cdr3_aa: CASSRMNTEAFF
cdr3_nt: TGTGCCAGTAGCAGGATGAACACTGAAGCTTTCTTT

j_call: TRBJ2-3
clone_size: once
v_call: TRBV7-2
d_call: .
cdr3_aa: CASSRDRYTDTQYF
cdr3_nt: TGTGCCAGCAGTCGCGACAGATACACAGATACGCAGTATTTT

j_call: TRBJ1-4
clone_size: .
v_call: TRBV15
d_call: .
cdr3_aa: CATSRDRQGEKLFF
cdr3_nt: TGTGCCACCAGCAGAGATCGGCAGGGTGAAAAACTGTTTTTT

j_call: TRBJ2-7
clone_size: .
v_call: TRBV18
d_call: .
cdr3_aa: CASSPPIRYYEQYF
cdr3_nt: TGTGCCAGCTCACCACCAATTAGATACTACGAGCAGTACTTC

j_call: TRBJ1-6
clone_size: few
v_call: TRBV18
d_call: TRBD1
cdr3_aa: CASSPRGTGMDSPLHF
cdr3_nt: TGTGCCAGCTCACCACGAGGGACAGGGATGGATTCACCCCTCCACTTT

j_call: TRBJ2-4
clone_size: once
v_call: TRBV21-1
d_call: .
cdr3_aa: CASSHRVGGRWYF
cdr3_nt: TGTGCCAGCAGCCATAGGGTCGGCGGGAGGTGGTACTTC

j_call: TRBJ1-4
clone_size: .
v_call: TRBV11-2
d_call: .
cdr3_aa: CASSLGYRGTNEKLFF
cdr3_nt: TGTGCCAGCAGCTTAGGGTACCGAGGAACTAATGAAAAACTGTTTTTT

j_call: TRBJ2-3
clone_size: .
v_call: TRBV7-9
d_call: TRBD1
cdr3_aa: CASRGTGGDTQYF
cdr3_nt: TGTGCCAGCAGGGGGACAGGGGGAGATACGCAGTATTTT

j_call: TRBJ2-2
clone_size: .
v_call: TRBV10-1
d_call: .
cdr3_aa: CASSECRAVNTGELFF
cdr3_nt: TGCGCCAGCAGTGAGTGCAGGGCCGTAAACACCGGGGAGCTGTTTTTT

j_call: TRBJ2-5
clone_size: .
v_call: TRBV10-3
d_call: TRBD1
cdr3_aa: CAISDPGQPQETQYF
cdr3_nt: TGTGCCATCAGTGACCCGGGACAGCCCCAAGAGACCCAGTACTTC

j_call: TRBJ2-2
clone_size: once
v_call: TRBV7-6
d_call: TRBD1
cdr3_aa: CASSSAGTDNTGELFF
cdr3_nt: TGTGCCAGCAGCTCTGCCGGGACAGATAACACCGGGGAGCTGTTTTTT

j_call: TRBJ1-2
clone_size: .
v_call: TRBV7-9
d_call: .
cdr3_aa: CASSFGIQGYTF
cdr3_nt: TGTGCCAGCAGCTTCGGGATTCAGGGCTACACCTTC

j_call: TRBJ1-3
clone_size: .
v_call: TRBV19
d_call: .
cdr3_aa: CASSPLLGSNTIYF
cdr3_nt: TGTGCCAGCAGCCCGTTGCTGGGCTCAAACACCATATATTTT

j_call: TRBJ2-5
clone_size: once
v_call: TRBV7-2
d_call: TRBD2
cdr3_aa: CASSIRLAGVQTQYF
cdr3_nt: TGTGCCAGCAGCATAAGACTAGCGGGAGTACAGACCCAGTACTTC

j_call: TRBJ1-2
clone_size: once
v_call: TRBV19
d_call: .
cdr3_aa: CASSGGGSDGRSYYGYTF
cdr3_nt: TGTGCCAGTAGCGGAGGCGGATCGGACGGCCGTTCCTACTATGGCTACACCTTC

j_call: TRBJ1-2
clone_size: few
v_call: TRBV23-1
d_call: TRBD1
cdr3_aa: CASSPFPGQGGHYGYTF
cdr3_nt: TGCGCCAGCAGTCCGTTCCCGGGACAGGGGGGGCACTATGGCTACACCTTC

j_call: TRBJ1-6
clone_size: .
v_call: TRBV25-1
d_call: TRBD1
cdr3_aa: CASSLDRGNNSPLHF
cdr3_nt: TGTGCCAGCAGTCTCGACAGGGGCAACAATTCACCCCTCCACTTT

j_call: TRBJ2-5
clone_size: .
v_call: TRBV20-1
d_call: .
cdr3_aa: CSAGLRETQYF
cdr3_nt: TGCAGTGCTGGCCTGAGGGAGACCCAGTACTTC

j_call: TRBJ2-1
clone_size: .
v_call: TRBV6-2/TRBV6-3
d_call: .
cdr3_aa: CASSLKRREQFF
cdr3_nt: TGTGCCAGCAGCTTAAAACGTCGGGAGCAGTTCTTC

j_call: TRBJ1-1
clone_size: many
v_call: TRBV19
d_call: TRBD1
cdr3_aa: CASSNIWTGLEAFF
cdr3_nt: TGTGCCAGTAGTAACATCTGGACAGGGCTTGAAGCTTTCTTT

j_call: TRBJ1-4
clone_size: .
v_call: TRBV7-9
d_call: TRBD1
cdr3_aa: CASSWGQGGENEKLFF
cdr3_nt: TGTGCCAGCAGCTGGGGCCAGGGGGGCGAAAATGAAAAACTGTTTTTT

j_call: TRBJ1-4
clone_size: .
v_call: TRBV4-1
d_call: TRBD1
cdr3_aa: CASSQQGATNEKLFF
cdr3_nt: TGCGCCAGCAGCCAACAGGGGGCAACTAATGAAAAACTGTTTTTT

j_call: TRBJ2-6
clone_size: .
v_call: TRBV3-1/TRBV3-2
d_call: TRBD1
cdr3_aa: CASSPRPGQGAGSGANVLTF
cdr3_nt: TGTGCCAGCAGCCCGCGCCCGGGACAGGGGGCTGGCTCTGGGGCCAACGTCCTGACTTTC

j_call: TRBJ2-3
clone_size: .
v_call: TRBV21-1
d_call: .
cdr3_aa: CASTSLGRLTISTDTQYF
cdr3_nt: TGTGCCAGCACCTCCCTGGGGCGGCTAACTATTAGCACAGATACGCAGTATTTT

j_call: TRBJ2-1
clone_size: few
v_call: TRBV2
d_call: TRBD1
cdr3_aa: CASRLYRGEVIF
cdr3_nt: TGTGCCAGCAGACTTTACAGGGGGGAGGTGATCTTC

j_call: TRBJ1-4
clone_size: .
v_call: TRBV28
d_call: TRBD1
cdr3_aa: CASSTTGGAPGKLFF
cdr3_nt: TGTGCCAGCAGCACCACAGGGGGCGCCCCGGGAAAACTGTTTTTT

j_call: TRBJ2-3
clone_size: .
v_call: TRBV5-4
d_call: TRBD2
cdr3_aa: CASSFSSGNTDTQYF
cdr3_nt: TGTGCCAGCAGCTTCTCTAGCGGGAACACAGATACGCAGTATTTT

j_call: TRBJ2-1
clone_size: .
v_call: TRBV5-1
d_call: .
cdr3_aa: CASSSGNEQFF
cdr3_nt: TGCGCCAGCAGCTCAGGGAATGAGCAGTTCTTC

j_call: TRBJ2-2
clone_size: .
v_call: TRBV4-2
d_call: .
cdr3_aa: CASSQGVLALSGELFF
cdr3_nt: TGTGCCAGCAGCCAAGGAGTATTAGCTCTTTCCGGGGAGCTGTTTTTT

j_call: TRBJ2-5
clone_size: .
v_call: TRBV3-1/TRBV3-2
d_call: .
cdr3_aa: CASSQLRDQETQYF
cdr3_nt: TGTGCCAGCAGCCAATTGAGGGACCAAGAGACCCAGTACTTC

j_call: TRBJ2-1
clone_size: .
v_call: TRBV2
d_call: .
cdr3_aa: CASSRQVNNEQFF
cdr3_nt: TGTGCCAGCAGTCGACAGGTCAACAATGAGCAGTTCTTC

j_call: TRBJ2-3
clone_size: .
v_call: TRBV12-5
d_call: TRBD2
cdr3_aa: CASGLRAGGLTDTQYF
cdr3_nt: TGTGCTAGTGGTTTAAGAGCGGGGGGGCTCACAGATACGCAGTATTTT

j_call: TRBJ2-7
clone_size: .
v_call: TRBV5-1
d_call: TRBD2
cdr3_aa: CASSSLAGGRRGSSYEQYF
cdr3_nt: TGCGCCAGCAGTTCACTAGCGGGGGGCCGACGCGGGAGCTCCTACGAGCAGTACTTC

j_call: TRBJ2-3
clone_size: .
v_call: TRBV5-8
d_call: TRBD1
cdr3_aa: CASSNPRGSTDTQYF
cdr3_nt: TGTGCCAGCAGCAACCCCAGGGGGTCGACAGATACGCAGTATTTT

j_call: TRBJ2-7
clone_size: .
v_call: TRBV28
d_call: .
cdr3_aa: CASRLDKNPLREQYF
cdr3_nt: TGTGCCAGCAGGCTGGACAAAAACCCTTTGCGGGAGCAGTACTTC